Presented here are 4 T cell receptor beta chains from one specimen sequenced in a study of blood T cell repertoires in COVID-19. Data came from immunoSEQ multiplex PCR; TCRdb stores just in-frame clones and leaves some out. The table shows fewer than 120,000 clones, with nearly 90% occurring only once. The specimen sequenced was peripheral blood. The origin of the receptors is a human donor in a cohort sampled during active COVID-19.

In DNA form, the CDR3 reads TGTGCCAGCAGCCAGGACTACCAAGAGACCCAGTACTTC. The encoded protein is CASSQDYQETQYF. The chain combines TRBV7-3 with TRBJ2-5; TRBD2 is a possible D gene (5 bases). V was pared by 5 bases and J by 0 bases, with 7 bases between. CDR1 and CDR2 (germline): SGHTA, FQGTGA. This CDR3 comprises 13 residues. Using reference TRBV7-3 and TRBJ2-5 for the parts outside the CDR3, the full variable domain is GAGVSQTPSNKVTEKGKYVELRCDPISGHTALYWYRQSLGQGPEFLIYFQGTGAADDSGLPNDRFFAVRPEGSVSTLKIQRTERGDSAVYLCASSQDYQETQYFGPGTRLLVL.

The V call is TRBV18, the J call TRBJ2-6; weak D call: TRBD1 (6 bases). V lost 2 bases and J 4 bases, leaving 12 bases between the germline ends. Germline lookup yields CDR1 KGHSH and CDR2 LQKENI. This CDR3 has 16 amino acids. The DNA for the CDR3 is TGTGCCAGCTCACCATCCACAGGGCCCGGGGCCAACGTCCTGACTTTC. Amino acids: CASSPSTGPGANVLTF.

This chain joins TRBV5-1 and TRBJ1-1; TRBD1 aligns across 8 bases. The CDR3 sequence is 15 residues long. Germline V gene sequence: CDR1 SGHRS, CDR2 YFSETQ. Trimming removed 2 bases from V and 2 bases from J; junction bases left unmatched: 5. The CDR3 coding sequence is TGCGCCAGCAGCTTAAAACAGGGGGGTAACACTGAAGCTTTCTTT. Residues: CASSLKQGGNTEAFF.

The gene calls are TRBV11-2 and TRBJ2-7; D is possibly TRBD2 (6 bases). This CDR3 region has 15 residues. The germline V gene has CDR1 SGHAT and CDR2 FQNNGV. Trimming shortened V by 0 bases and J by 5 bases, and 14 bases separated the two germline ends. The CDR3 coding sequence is TGTGCCAGCAGCTTAGATGTCTCGCGGGGCCACGAGCAGTACTTC. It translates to CASSLDVSRGHEQYF.